The clone carrying this T cell receptor beta chain was found once. Treatment in this sample: around 19 received Ad26.COV2.S at low or high dose, single or two shots; 5 received placebo; per-sample allocation not given. Sampling was done on day 63 after the first vaccine or placebo injection. The sample is drawn from a study of Ad26.COV2.S vaccination and SARS-CoV-2 variants. Clones were read by immunoSEQ multiplex PCR, and TCRdb kept only the in-frame ones, dropping some. This repertoire shows a few hundred thousand clones, 70% to 90% found once; its top ten account for around 3.6%. Germline CDR1 is SQVTM and CDR2 is ANQGSEA. V dropped 6 bases and J dropped 4 bases, with 18 bases sitting between them. There are 14 residues in the CDR3.

The starting material was peripheral blood, obtained in a trial of Ad26.COV2.S vaccine versus placebo. The V call is TRBV29-1, the J call TRBJ1-1; a weak D match, TRBD1 (5 bases). This sequence originates from a person between 18 and 65 years old who received the Ad26.COV2.S COVID-19 vaccine or a placebo. In DNA, the CDR3 is TGCAGCGTCCGTCCCGGGGCTCTGGGCACTGAAGCTTTCTTT. This translates into CSVRPGALGTEAFF.